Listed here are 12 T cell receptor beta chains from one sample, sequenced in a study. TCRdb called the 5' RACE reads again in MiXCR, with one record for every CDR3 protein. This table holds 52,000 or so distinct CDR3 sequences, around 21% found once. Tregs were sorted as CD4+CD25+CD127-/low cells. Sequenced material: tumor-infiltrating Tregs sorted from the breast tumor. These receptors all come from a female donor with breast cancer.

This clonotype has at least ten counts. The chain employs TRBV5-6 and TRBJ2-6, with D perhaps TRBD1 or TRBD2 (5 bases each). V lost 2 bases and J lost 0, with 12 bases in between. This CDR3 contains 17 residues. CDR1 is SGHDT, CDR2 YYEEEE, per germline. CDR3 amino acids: CASSFGTASSGANVLTF. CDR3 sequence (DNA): TGTGCCAGCAGCTTCGGGACGGCCAGCTCTGGGGCCAACGTCCTGACTTTC.

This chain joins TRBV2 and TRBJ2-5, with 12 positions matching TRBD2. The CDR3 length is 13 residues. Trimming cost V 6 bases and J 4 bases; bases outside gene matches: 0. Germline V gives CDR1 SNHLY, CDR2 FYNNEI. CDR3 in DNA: TGTGCCAGCAGGGGACTAGCGGGAGAGACCCAGTACTTC. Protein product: CASRGLAGETQYF.

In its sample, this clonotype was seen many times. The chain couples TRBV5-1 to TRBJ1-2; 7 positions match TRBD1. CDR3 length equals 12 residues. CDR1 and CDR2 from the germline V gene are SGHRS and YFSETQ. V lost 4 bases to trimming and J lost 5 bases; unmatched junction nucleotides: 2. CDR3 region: CASSETGYGYTF. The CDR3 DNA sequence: TGCGCCAGCAGCGAGACAGGGTATGGCTACACCTTC.

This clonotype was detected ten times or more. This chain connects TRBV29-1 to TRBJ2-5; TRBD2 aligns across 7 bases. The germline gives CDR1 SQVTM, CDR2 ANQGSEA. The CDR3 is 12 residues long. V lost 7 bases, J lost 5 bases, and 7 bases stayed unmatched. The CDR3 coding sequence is TGCAGCGCCTTACTAGCGTCGGAGACCCAGTACTTC. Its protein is CSALLASETQYF. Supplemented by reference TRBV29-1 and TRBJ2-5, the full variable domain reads SAVISQKPSRDICQRGTSLTIQCQVDSQVTMMFWYRQQPGQSLTLIATANQGSEATYESGFVIDKFPISRPNLTFSTLTVSNMSPEDSSIYLCSALLASETQYFGPGTRLLVL.

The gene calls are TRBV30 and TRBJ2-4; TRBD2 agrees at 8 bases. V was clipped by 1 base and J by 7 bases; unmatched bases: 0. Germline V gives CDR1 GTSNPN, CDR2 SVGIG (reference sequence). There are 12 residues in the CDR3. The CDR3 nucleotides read TGTGCCTGGAGTGGCGGGGGGAACATTCAGTACTTC. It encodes CAWSGGGNIQYF.

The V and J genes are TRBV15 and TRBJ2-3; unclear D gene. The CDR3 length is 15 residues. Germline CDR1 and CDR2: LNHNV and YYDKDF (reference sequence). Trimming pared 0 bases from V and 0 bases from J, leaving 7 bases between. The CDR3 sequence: CATSRDGASTDTQYF. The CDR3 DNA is TGTGCCACCAGCAGAGATGGTGCTAGCACAGATACGCAGTATTTT. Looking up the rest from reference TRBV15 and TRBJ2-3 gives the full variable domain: DAMVIQNPRYQVTQFGKPVTLSCSQTLNHNVMYWYQQKSSQAPKLLFHYYDKDFNNEADTPDNFQSRRPNTSFCFLDIRSPGLGDTAMYLCATSRDGASTDTQYFGPGTRLTVL.

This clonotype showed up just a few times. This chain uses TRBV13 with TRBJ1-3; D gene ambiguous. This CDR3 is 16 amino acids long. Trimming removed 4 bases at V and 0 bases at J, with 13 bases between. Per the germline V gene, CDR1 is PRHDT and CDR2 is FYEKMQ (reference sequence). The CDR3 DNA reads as TGTGCCAGCAGCTCAACGACGTTTACCTCTGGAAACACCATATATTTT. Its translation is CASSSTTFTSGNTIYF.

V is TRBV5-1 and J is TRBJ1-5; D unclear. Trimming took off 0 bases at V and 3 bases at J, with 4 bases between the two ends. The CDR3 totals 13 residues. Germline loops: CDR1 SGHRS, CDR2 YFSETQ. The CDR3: CASSLAINQPQHF. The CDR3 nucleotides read TGCGCCAGCAGCTTGGCAATCAATCAGCCCCAGCATTTT.

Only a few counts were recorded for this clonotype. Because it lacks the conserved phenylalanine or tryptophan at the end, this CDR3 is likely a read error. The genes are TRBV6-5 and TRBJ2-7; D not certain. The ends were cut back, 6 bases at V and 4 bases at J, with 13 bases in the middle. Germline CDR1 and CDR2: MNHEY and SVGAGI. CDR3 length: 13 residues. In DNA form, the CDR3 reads TGTGCCAGCAGCCGACCCAACCAGTACGAGCAGTACCTC. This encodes CASSRPNQYEQYL.

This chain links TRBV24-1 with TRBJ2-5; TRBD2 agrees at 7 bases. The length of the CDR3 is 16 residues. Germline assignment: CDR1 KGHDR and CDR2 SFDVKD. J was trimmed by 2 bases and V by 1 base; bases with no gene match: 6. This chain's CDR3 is CATSDFGRGGQETQYF. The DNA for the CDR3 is TGTGCCACCAGTGATTTTGGGAGGGGAGGTCAAGAGACCCAGTACTTC.

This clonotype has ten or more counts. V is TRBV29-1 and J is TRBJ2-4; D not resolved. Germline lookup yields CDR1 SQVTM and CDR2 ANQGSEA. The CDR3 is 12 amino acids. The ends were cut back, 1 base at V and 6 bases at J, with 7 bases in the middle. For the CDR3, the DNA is TGCAGCGTTGAAGGGACCCCAAACATTCAGTACTTC. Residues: CSVEGTPNIQYF. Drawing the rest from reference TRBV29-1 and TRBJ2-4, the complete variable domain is SAVISQKPSRDICQRGTSLTIQCQVDSQVTMMFWYRQQPGQSLTLIATANQGSEATYESGFVIDKFPISRPNLTFSTLTVSNMSPEDSSIYLCSVEGTPNIQYFGAGTRLSVL.

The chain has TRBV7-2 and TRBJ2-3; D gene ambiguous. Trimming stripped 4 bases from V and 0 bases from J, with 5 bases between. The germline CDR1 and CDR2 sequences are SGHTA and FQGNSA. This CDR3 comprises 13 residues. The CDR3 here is CASSYPSTDTQYF. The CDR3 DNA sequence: TGTGCCAGCAGCTACCCCAGCACAGATACGCAGTATTTT.